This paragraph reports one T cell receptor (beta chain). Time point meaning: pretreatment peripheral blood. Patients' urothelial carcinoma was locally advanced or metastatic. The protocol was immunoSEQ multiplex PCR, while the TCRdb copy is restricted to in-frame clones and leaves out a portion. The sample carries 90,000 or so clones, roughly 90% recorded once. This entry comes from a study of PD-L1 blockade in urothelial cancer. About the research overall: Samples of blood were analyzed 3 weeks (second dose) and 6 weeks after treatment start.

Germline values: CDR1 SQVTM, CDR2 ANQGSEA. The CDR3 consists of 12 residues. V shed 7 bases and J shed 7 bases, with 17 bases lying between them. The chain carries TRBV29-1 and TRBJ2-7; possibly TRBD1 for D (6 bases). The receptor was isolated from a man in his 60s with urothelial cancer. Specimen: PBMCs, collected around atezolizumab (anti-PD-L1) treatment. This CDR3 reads CSGSYREGEQYF. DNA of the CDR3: TGCAGCGGTTCCTACAGGGAAGGGGAGCAGTACTTC.